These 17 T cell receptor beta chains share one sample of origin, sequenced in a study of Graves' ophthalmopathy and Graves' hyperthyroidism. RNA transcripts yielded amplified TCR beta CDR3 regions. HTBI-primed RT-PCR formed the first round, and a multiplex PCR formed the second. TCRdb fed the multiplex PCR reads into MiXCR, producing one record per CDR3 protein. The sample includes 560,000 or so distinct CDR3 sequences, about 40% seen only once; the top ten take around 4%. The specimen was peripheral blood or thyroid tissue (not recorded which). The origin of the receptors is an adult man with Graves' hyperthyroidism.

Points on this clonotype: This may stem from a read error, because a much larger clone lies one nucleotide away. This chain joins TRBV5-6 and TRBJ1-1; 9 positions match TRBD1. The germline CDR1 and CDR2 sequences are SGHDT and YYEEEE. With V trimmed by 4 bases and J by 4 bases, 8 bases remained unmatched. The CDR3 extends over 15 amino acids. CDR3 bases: TGTGCCAGCAGCCGGGGACAGGGAAGTAGCACTGAAGCTTTCTTT. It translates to CASSRGQGSSTEAFF.

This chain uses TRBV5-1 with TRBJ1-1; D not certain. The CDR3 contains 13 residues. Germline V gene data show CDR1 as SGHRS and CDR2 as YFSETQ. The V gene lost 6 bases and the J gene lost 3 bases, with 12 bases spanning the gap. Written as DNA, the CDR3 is TGCGCCAGCACCCTGGAATGGGACACTGAAGCTTTCTTT. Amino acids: CASTLEWDTEAFF.

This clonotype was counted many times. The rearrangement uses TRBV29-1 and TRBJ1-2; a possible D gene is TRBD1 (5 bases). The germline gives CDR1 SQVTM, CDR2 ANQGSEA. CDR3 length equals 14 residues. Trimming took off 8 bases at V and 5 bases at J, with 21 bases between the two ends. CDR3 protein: CSSDAGLRVYGYTF. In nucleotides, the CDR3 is TGCAGCTCCGATGCGGGACTGAGAGTTTATGGCTACACCTTC. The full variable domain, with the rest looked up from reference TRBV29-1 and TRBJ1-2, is SAVISQKPSRDICQRGTSLTIQCQVDSQVTMMFWYRQQPGQSLTLIATANQGSEATYESGFVIDKFPISRPNLTFSTLTVSNMSPEDSSIYLCSSDAGLRVYGYTFGSGTRLTVV.

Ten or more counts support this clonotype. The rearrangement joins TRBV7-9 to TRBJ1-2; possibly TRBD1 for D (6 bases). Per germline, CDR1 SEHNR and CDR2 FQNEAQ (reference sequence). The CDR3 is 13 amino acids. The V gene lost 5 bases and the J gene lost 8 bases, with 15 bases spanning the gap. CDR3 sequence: CASSANRENGYTF. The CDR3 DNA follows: TGTGCCAGCAGCGCAAACAGGGAGAACGGCTACACCTTC.

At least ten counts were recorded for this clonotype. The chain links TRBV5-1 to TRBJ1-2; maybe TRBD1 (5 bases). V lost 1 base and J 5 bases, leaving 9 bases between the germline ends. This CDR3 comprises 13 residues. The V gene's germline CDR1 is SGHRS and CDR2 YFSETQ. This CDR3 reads CASSLQGEYGYTF. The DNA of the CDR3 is TGCGCCAGCAGCTTGCAGGGCGAGTATGGCTACACCTTC.

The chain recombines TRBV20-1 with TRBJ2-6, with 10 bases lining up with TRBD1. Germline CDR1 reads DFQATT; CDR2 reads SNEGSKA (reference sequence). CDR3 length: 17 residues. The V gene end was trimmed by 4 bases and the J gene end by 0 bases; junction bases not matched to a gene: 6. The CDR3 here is CSAIPGQGSSGANVLTF. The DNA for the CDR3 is TGCAGTGCTATCCCGGGACAGGGGAGCTCTGGGGCCAACGTCCTGACTTTC.

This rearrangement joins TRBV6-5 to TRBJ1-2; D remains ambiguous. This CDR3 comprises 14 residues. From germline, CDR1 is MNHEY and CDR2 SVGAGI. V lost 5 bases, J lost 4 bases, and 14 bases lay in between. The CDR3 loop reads CASSEFVSSYGYTF. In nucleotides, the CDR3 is TGTGCCAGCAGTGAATTCGTCAGTTCCTATGGCTACACCTTC.

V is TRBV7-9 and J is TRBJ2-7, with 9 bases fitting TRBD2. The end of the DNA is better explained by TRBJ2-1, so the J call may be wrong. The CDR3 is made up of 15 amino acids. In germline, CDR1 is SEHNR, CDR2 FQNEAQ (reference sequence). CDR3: CASSRGGASYNEQFF. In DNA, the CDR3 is TGTGCCAGCAGCCGCGGGGGGGCCTCCTACAATGAGCAGTTCTTC.

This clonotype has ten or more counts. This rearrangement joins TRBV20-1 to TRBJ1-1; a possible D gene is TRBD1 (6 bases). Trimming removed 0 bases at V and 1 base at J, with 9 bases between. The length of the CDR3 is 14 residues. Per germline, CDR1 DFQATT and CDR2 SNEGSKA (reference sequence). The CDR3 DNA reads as TGCAGTGCTAGAGATGAGGGGGAGAACACTGAAGCTTTCTTT. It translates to CSARDEGENTEAFF.

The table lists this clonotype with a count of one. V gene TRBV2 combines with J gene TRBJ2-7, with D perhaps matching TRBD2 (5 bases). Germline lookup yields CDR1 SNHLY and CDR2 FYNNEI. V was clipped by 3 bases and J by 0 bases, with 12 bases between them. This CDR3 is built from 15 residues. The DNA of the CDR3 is TGTGCCAGCAGTGACATACTAGGCACCTCCTACGAGCAGTACTTC. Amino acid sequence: CASSDILGTSYEQYF.

Here the CDR3 reads CASSSGRSGNTGELFF. The CDR3 DNA reads as TGTGCCAGCAGCTCGGGTCGCTCTGGAAACACCGGGGAGCTGTTTTTT. The chain carries TRBV7-9 and TRBJ2-2; the D is unclear. Trimming removed 4 bases at V and 2 bases at J, with 14 bases between. Germline CDR1 SEHNR, CDR2 FQNEAQ (reference sequence). This CDR3 contains 16 residues.

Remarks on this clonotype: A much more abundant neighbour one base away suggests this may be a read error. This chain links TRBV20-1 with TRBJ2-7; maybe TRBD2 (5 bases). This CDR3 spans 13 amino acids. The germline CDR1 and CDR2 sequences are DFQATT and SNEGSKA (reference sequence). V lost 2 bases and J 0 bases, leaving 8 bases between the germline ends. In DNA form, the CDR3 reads TGCAGTGCTAGAATAGCGAGCTCCTACGAGCAGTACTTC. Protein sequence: CSARIASSYEQYF.

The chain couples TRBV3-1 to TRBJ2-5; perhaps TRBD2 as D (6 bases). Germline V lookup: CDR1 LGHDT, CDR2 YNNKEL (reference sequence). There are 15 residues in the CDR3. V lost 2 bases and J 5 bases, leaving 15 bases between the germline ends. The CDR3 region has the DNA TGTGCCAGCAGCCAACTTCGGCTGGCGGGGGAGACCCAGTACTTC. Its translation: CASSQLRLAGETQYF.

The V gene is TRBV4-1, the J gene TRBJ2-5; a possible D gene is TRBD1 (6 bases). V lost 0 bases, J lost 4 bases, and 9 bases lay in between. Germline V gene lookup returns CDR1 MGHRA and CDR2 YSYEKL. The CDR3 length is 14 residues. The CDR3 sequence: CASSQEGRGETQYF. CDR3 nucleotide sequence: TGCGCCAGCAGCCAAGAAGGCAGGGGAGAGACCCAGTACTTC.

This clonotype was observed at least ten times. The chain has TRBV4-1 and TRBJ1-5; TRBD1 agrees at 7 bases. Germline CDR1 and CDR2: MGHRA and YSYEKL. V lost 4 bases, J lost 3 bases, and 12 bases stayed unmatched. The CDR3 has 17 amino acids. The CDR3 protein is CASSLRQGGLNNQPQHF. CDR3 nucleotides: TGCGCCAGCAGCCTCCGACAGGGAGGATTGAACAATCAGCCCCAGCATTTT.

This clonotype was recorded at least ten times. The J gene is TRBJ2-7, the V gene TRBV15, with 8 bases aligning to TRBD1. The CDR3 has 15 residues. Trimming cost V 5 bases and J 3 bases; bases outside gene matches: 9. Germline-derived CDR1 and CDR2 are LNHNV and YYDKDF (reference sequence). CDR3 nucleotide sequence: TGTGCCACCAGCCGCACCCCGGGACAGGTCTACGAGCAGTACTTC. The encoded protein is CATSRTPGQVYEQYF.

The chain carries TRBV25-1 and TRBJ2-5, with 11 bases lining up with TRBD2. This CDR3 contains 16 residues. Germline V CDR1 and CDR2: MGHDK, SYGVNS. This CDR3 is CARGDPGLADQETQYF. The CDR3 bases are TGTGCTAGAGGGGACCCGGGACTAGCGGATCAAGAGACCCAGTACTTC.